Listed below are T cell receptor beta chains from one sample, sequenced in a study of T cell repertoires in MIS-A myocarditis. The table came from immunoSEQ multiplex PCR; TCRdb's copy has only in-frame clones and leaves some out. The sample carries 11,000 or so clones, roughly 84% recorded once. The sequencing input was right ventricle heart tissue obtained at autopsy. These receptors were collected from a young man with fulminant myocarditis from multisystem inflammatory syndrome in adults (MIS-A) after COVID-19. The CDR3 runs from the conserved cysteine through the conserved F or W. A D gene is named only where the DNA matches it firmly. Not every row has a clone size; where given, it reads once, few, many or a size class.

V,J,size,D,CDR3,DNA
TRBV30,TRBJ1-1,NA,NA,CAWSRALNTEAFF,TGTGCCTGGAGCCGCGCTCTGAACACTGAAGCTTTCTTT
TRBV3-1/TRBV3-2,TRBJ2-5,NA,TRBD2,CASSLSGSMETQYF,TGTGCCAGCAGCCTTAGCGGGAGTATGGAGACCCAGTACTTC
TRBV6-2/TRBV6-3,TRBJ1-2,NA,NA,CASSYGWGIGSYTF,TGTGCCAGCAGTTACGGTTGGGGGATCGGGAGCTACACCTTC
TRBV10-3,TRBJ1-6,NA,NA,CAIRTGQNSPLHF,TGTGCCATCAGGACGGGGCAAAATTCACCCCTCCACTTT
TRBV5-1,TRBJ1-2,NA,NA,CASSKDREGYGYTF,TGCGCCAGCAGCAAGGACAGAGAGGGCTATGGCTATACCTTC
TRBV27,TRBJ1-2,NA,NA,CASRQPVGDVYGYTF,TGTGCCAGCCGGCAGCCGGTAGGGGACGTCTATGGCTACACCTTC
TRBV6-5,TRBJ2-1,few,TRBD2,CASPREGRYNEQFF,TGTGCCAGCCCGAGGGAGGGGCGGTACAATGAGCAGTTCTTC
TRBV6-2/TRBV6-3,TRBJ2-1,NA,TRBD2,CASSFQSGVSSYNEQFF,TGTGCCAGCAGTTTCCAGAGCGGGGTGTCCTCCTACAATGAGCAGTTCTTC
TRBV10-3,TRBJ2-3,NA,NA,CAISEGSPYTDTQYF,TGTGCCATCAGTGAAGGGTCGCCCTACACAGATACGCAGTATTTT
TRBV7-2,TRBJ2-1,NA,NA,CASSSINNEQFF,TGTGCCAGCAGTTCTATAAACAATGAGCAGTTCTTC
TRBV18,TRBJ2-5,NA,NA,CASSPPSERETQYF,TGTGCCAGCTCACCACCCAGCGAGCGGGAGACCCAGTACTTC
TRBV4-2,TRBJ1-2,few,NA,CASTREARPGFYGYTF,TGTGCCAGCACCCGGGAGGCCCGGCCGGGTTTCTATGGCTACACCTTC
TRBV9,TRBJ2-5,NA,TRBD1,CASSVGSGGLRETQYF,TGTGCCAGCAGCGTAGGATCAGGGGGCTTACGGGAGACCCAGTACTTC
TRBV14,TRBJ2-7,NA,NA,CASSQLQGAASEQYF,TGTGCCAGCAGCCAGTTGCAGGGAGCGGCCTCCGAGCAGTACTTC
TRBV25-1,TRBJ1-1,NA,NA,CASSESVRGKFEAFF,TGTGCCAGCAGTGAATCTGTTCGGGGAAAATTTGAAGCTTTCTTT
TRBV3-1/TRBV3-2,TRBJ2-3,NA,NA,CASSQDRAGNTDTQYF,TGTGCCAGCAGCCAAGATAGGGCGGGCAACACAGATACGCAGTATTTT
TRBV6-5,TRBJ2-3,NA,NA,CASSIRDLSDTQYF,TGTGCCAGCAGTATCCGGGACTTATCAGATACGCAGTATTTT
TRBV3-1/TRBV3-2,TRBJ1-2,NA,NA,CASSQGTAYGYTF,TGTGCCAGCAGCCAAGGGACAGCTTATGGCTACACCTTC
TRBV7-9,TRBJ2-7,NA,TRBD1,CASSTRDRDYEQYF,TGTGCCAGCAGCACCCGGGACAGAGATTACGAGCAGTACTTC
TRBV5-4,TRBJ1-2,once,NA,CASSLNRPERGYGYTF,TGTGCCAGCAGCTTGAACAGGCCTGAGAGGGGATATGGCTACACCTTC
TRBV9,TRBJ2-1,NA,NA,CASNRKTYNEQFF,TGTGCCAGCAACAGAAAGACCTACAATGAGCAGTTCTTC
TRBV6-1,TRBJ2-3,NA,NA,CASSEDTVSDTQYF,TGTGCCAGCAGTGAAGATACGGTCTCAGATACGCAGTATTTT
TRBV7-8,TRBJ2-5,NA,NA,CASSQALETQYF,TGTGCCAGCAGCCAAGCGCTAGAGACCCAGTACTTC
TRBV28,TRBJ1-1,NA,NA,CASSQNRGAFF,TGTGCCAGCAGTCAAAACAGAGGAGCTTTCTTT
TRBV7-9,TRBJ1-2,NA,NA,CASSLHNRDGLHYGYTF,TGTGCCAGCAGCCTACACAACCGGGACGGACTACACTATGGCTACACCTTC
TRBV28,TRBJ2-2,NA,NA,CASRKGNTGELFF,TGTGCCAGCCGGAAAGGGAACACCGGGGAGCTGTTTTTT
TRBV18,TRBJ1-5,NA,NA,CASSPQGTNQPQHF,TGTGCCAGCTCACCACAGGGTACCAATCAGCCCCAGCATTTT
TRBV7-2,TRBJ1-6,NA,NA,CASSLVLSGSPLHF,TGTGCCAGCAGCTTAGTCCTTTCTGGTTCACCCCTCCACTTT
TRBV6-5,TRBJ1-2,NA,NA,CASSYSRPGLGYGYTF,TGTGCCAGCAGTTACTCAAGGCCGGGGTTAGGCTATGGTTACACCTTC
TRBV6-1,TRBJ2-1,NA,NA,CASSEWGKGMVNEQFF,TGTGCCAGCAGTGAATGGGGGAAAGGAATGGTCAATGAGCAGTTCTTC
TRBV19,TRBJ1-2,NA,NA,CASSIERNYGYTF,TGTGCCAGTAGTATCGAACGGAACTATGGCTACACCTTC
TRBV4-2,TRBJ2-3,NA,TRBD2,CASSQERGGSTDTQYF,TGTGCCAGCAGCCAAGAACGGGGGGGGAGCACAGATACGCAGTATTTT
TRBV7-9,TRBJ1-1,few,NA,CASSLAAGRGNTEAFF,TGTGCCAGCAGCTTAGCGGCAGGTAGGGGGAACACTGAAGCTTTCTTT
TRBV11-2,TRBJ2-5,NA,TRBD1,CASSLNRGVQETQYF,TGTGCCAGCAGCTTAAACAGGGGGGTACAAGAGACCCAGTACTTC
TRBV21-1,TRBJ2-5,once,NA,CASSKMTHKIRYQETQYF,TGTGCCAGCAGCAAAATGACACACAAGATCCGGTACCAAGAGACCCAGTACTTC
TRBV3-1/TRBV3-2,TRBJ1-1,NA,NA,CASSQTERMNTEAFF,TGTGCCAGCAGCCAGACAGAGAGAATGAACACTGAAGCTTTCTTT
TRBV27,TRBJ2-7,once,TRBD2,CASSLRSGGIYEQYF,TGTGCCAGCAGTTTAAGAAGCGGGGGGATTTACGAGCAGTACTTC
TRBV24-1,TRBJ2-3,once,NA,CATGRAGDKDTQYF,TGTGCCACCGGCCGGGCAGGGGATAAAGATACGCAGTATTTT
TRBV2,TRBJ2-7,NA,TRBD1,CASSVMGQLQEEQYF,TGTGCCAGCAGTGTGATGGGACAGTTACAGGAGGAGCAGTACTTC
TRBV4-3,TRBJ2-5,NA,NA,CASSQDLDSQETQYF,TGCGCCAGCAGCCAAGATTTGGACAGCCAAGAGACCCAGTACTTC
TRBV7-9,TRBJ1-1,NA,NA,CASSPHFRSMNTEAFF,TGTGCCAGCAGCCCTCATTTCAGGAGCATGAACACTGAAGCTTTCTTT
TRBV2,TRBJ2-7,NA,TRBD2,CASSERSSGRAHEQYF,TGTGCCAGCAGTGAACGATCTAGCGGGAGGGCCCACGAGCAGTACTTC
TRBV5-6,TRBJ1-2,NA,NA,CASSLQGGYGYTF,TGTGCCAGCAGCTTGCAGGGTGGCTATGGCTACACCTTC
TRBV4-3,TRBJ1-1,NA,NA,CASSPRGPIEAFF,TGCGCCAGCAGCCCGAGGGGACCGATTGAAGCTTTCTTT
TRBV15,TRBJ1-3,NA,NA,CATSTLESGNTIYF,TGTGCCACCAGCACCCTGGAATCTGGAAACACCATATATTTT
TRBV7-2,TRBJ2-7,NA,TRBD2,CASSYTSGDIYEQYF,TGTGCCAGCAGCTATACTAGCGGGGATATCTACGAGCAGTACTTC